This T cell receptor beta chain originates from a study of tumor-infiltrating lymphocytes in oesophageal squamous cell carcinoma. The CDR3 extends over 12 amino acids. Per germline, CDR1 SGHTA and CDR2 FQGNSA. V was shortened by 5 bases and J by 4 bases, with 7 bases between the two germline ends. TCRdb used MiXCR to reprocess the PCR reads, holding one entry per CDR3 protein. The sample consists of over 10,000 distinct CDR3 sequences, 45% to 60% of them appearing once. Specimen: blood. V is TRBV7-2 and J is TRBJ2-3; tentative D call: TRBD1 (6 bases). The TCR comes from a female donor with esophageal squamous cell carcinoma. For the CDR3, the DNA is TGTGCCAGCAGCCCAGGGGCAGATACGCAGTATTTT. Translating it yields CASSPGADTQYF.